Presented here are 5 T cell receptor beta chains from one specimen sequenced in a study of blood T cell repertoires in COVID-19. Method: immunoSEQ multiplex PCR; TCRdb's copy keeps in-frame clones and lacks some. The data hold 490,000 or so clones, with 80% to 90% observed a single time. Material for sequencing was PBMCs or T cells enriched from blood (not recorded which). These receptor sequences come from a woman in her fifties or sixties who had recovered from COVID-19.

The rearrangement links TRBV5-6 to TRBJ2-1; TRBD2 matches 8 bases. This CDR3 is built from 15 residues. With 4 bases clipped from V and 12 bases from J, the junction kept 15 bases outside the gene matches. CDR1 and CDR2 (germline): SGHDT, YYEEEE. The CDR3: CASSPPSPLTSGQFF. The CDR3, as DNA: TGTGCCAGCAGCCCTCCTAGCCCGTTAACTAGCGGGCAGTTCTTC.

This CDR3 is CASSLAVGGGYEQYF. CDR3 bases: TGTGCCAGCAGCTTGGCCGTTGGAGGTGGCTACGAGCAGTACTTC. The chain couples TRBV5-6 to TRBJ2-7, with a possible D match to TRBD2 (5 bases). The CDR3 runs to 15 residues. In germline, CDR1 is SGHDT, CDR2 YYEEEE. V lost 0 bases to trimming and J lost 3 bases, with 13 bases between them.

This chain joins TRBV7-8 and TRBJ1-1; 7 bases map to TRBD1. Germline V gives CDR1 SGHVS, CDR2 FQNEAQ. The CDR3 has 15 amino acids. The V segment lost 0 bases and the J segment 7 bases; nucleotides outside the gene matches: 8. The CDR3 bases are TGTGCCAGCAGCTTAGCCGTGACAGGGCTTGGTGAAGCTTTCTTT. It yields the protein CASSLAVTGLGEAFF.

This chain joins TRBV28 and TRBJ1-2, with TRBD1 as a possible D gene (5 bases). V lost 5 bases, J lost 4 bases, and 14 bases lay in between. Germline values: CDR1 MDHEN, CDR2 SYDVKM. The CDR3 runs to 14 residues. The chain's CDR3 is CASSIIRVSYGYTF. The CDR3 region has the DNA TGTGCCAGCAGTATAATCAGGGTTAGCTATGGCTACACCTTC.

The chain has TRBV11-3 and TRBJ1-2, with 7 bases aligning to TRBD1. CDR1 SGHNT and CDR2 YENEEA come from the germline V gene. This CDR3 has 13 residues. V shed 5 bases and J 6 bases; nucleotides not matched to a gene: 6. The CDR3 spells CASSPTGAHGYTF. CDR3 nucleotides: TGTGCCAGCAGCCCTACAGGGGCCCATGGCTACACCTTC.